Shown below are 12 T cell receptor beta chains from a single sample sequenced in a study of siplizumab effects on memory and regulatory T cells (dated by TCRdb to about 2019). Cells in the mixed lymphocyte reaction were cultured together at 37 degrees C for five to seven days. Which antigens these TCRs recognize remains unknown. Libraries were made using the immunoSEQ multiplex PCR assay. The table was pulled from immuneACCESS by TCRdb, which kept in-frame rearrangements only. Such tables lose some clones; where checked, under half of the loss comes from unresolved V genes, and the rest has no known cause. The sample table holds some 7,800 clones, of which about 36% were seen once. 4.5% to 6% of the sample rests with the top ten. The sequencing sample was made of CFSE-low (dividing) CD8+ T cells sorted from an allogeneic mixed lymphocyte reaction. Receptors originate from a human donor in good health; the cells came from an allogeneic mixed lymphocyte reaction.

This chain links TRBV19 with TRBJ2-7; 8 bases are shared with TRBD1. V was pared by 6 bases and J by 1 base, with 5 bases of the junction left unmatched. Germline loops: CDR1 LNHDA, CDR2 SQIVND (reference sequence). This CDR3 is 14 amino acids long. In DNA form, the CDR3 reads TGTGCCAGTAGCCCTGGGACAGGATCCTACGAGCAGTACTTC. Translating it yields CASSPGTGSYEQYF.

V usage is TRBV6-1 and J usage is TRBJ2-1, with D tentatively TRBD2 (5 bases). This CDR3 spans 16 amino acids. Germline V gene sequence: CDR1 MNHNS, CDR2 SASEGT. V lost 1 base and J 0 bases, leaving 10 bases between the germline ends. Written as DNA, the CDR3 is TGTGCCAGCAGTGAAGGAAGCGGACGCTCCTACAATGAGCAGTTCTTC. Residues: CASSEGSGRSYNEQFF.

The V and J genes are TRBV6-8 and TRBJ2-1; D not resolved. The V end was cut by 2 bases, the J end by 6 bases, with 2 bases between. The CDR3 loop spans 11 amino acids. CDR1 MNHGY and CDR2 SAAAGT come from the germline V gene. CDR3 residues: CASSYGNEQFF. CDR3 nucleotides: TGTGCCAGCAGTTACGGCAATGAGCAGTTCTTC.

The chain combines TRBV6-6 with TRBJ2-7, with 8 positions matching TRBD2. Germline CDR1 MNHNY, CDR2 SVGAGI (reference sequence). V dropped 11 bases and J dropped 4; count of bases not matched to a gene: 16. CDR3 length: 15 residues. The CDR3 spells CAVKTGAGVQYEQYF. CDR3 coding DNA: TGTGCCGTTAAAACGGGAGCGGGAGTTCAGTACGAGCAGTACTTC.

This clone is medium-sized by share. The chain couples TRBV29-1 to TRBJ2-1; D is possibly TRBD2 (6 bases). In germline, CDR1 is SQVTM, CDR2 ANQGSEA. Trimming took 8 bases from V and 7 from J, leaving 18 bases between them. The CDR3 has 13 residues. The chain's CDR3 is CSCVGGRRNEQFF. The CDR3 coding sequence is TGCAGCTGCGTTGGTGGGAGGAGAAATGAGCAGTTCTTC.

This clone has more than one count but fewer than ten. This sequence joins TRBV14 and TRBJ2-7; 7 positions match TRBD1. V lost 4 bases and J lost 0; bases outside the gene matches: 12. The CDR3 spans 17 residues. CDR1 SGHDN and CDR2 FVKESK come from the germline V gene. This chain's CDR3 is CASSRSPRTGPSYEQYF. Written as DNA, the CDR3 is TGTGCCAGCAGCCGATCCCCGCGGACAGGACCCTCCTACGAGCAGTACTTC.

V usage is TRBV28 and J usage is TRBJ2-7; TRBD2 matches at 8 bases. Germline V lookup: CDR1 MDHEN, CDR2 SYDVKM. Trimming cost V 5 bases and J 4 bases; bases outside gene matches: 13. The CDR3 consists of 16 residues. The CDR3 loop is CASSPNPASGPYEQYF. CDR3 sequence (DNA): TGTGCCAGCAGTCCTAACCCGGCTAGCGGGCCGTACGAGCAGTACTTC. Looking up the rest from reference TRBV28 and TRBJ2-7 gives the full variable domain: DVKVTQSSRYLVKRTGEKVFLECVQDMDHENMFWYRQDPGLGLRLIYFSYDVKMKEKGDIPEGYSVSREKKERFSLILESASTNQTSMYLCASSPNPASGPYEQYFGPGTRLTVT.

This chain joins TRBV18 and TRBJ2-2; D might be TRBD1 (6 bases). The CDR3 contains 14 residues. Germline V lookup: CDR1 KGHSH, CDR2 LQKENI. V was clipped by 2 bases and J by 5 bases, with 9 bases between them. CDR3 sequence reads: CASSPIRGTGELFF. The CDR3 DNA reads TGTGCCAGCTCACCAATCAGGGGAACCGGGGAGCTGTTTTTT.

Comment on this clone: A much larger clone lies a single base off, so this may be a read error. V gene TRBV16 combines with J gene TRBJ2-7; TRBD1 aligns across 10 bases. CDR3 length: 14 amino acids. Germline loops: CDR1 KGHSY, CDR2 FQNENV. J lost 4 bases, V lost 2 bases, and 2 bases had no gene match. The chain's CDR3 is CASSQGTGVYEQYF. CDR3 coding DNA: TGTGCCAGCAGCCAAGGGACAGGGGTGTACGAGCAGTACTTC.

Sample share makes this clone medium-sized. The V call is TRBV29-1, the J call TRBJ1-1; the D gene is possibly TRBD1 (5 bases). CDR3 length: 12 residues. V lost 7 bases to trimming and J lost 7 bases, with 16 bases between them. The germline V gene has CDR1 SQVTM and CDR2 ANQGSEA. CDR3 DNA: TGCAGCGCTACTGACCTGGGGGGTGAAGCTTTCTTT. Translation gives CSATDLGGEAFF.

The chain carries TRBV7-8 and TRBJ2-1, with a tentative D call TRBD2 (6 bases). CDR1 is SGHVS, CDR2 FQNEAQ, per germline. The CDR3 extends over 14 amino acids. V was shortened by 6 bases and J by 5 bases, with 14 bases between the two germline ends. DNA for the CDR3: TGTGCCAGCAGAACTCCCGGCGGGAACAATGAGCAGTTCTTC. Protein product: CASRTPGGNNEQFF.

This clone was counted between two and nine times. CDR3 coding DNA: TGTGCCAGCAGCTCGGACAGGGGGTCGTATTCACCCCTCCACTTT. Encoded protein: CASSSDRGSYSPLHF. The chain uses TRBV13 and TRBJ1-6, with TRBD1 matching over 10 bases. The ends lost 4 bases at V and 8 bases at J; junction bases unmatched: 5. Germline CDR1 PRHDT, CDR2 FYEKMQ (reference sequence). The CDR3 runs to 15 residues.